This T cell receptor (beta chain) was recorded in a study of Ad26.COV2.S vaccination and SARS-CoV-2 variants. Overall study results and limits: Total responses of T cells may have been underestimated by the analyses of TCR breadth and depth.

This sample's treatment: 19 received Ad26.COV2.S at low or high dose, single or two shots; five or six received placebo; per-sample allocation not given. Day 63 after the first injection of vaccine or placebo was the sampling time. This person who donated was an adult of 18-55 years in Boston. Sequenced by immunoSEQ multiplex PCR; TCRdb stores in-frame clones only, minus some. Here the sample spans 430,000 or so clones, around nine tenths being singletons. A note on this clone: Its antigen remains unknown.

The clonotype comes from a person between 18 and 60 years old who received the Ad26.COV2.S COVID-19 vaccine or a placebo. The material sequenced was peripheral blood, taken in a trial of Ad26.COV2.S vaccine versus placebo.

In DNA form, the CDR3 reads TGTGCCAGTAGGACGGCCGGGACAGCGAACACTGAAGCTTTCTTT. It encodes CASRTAGTANTEAFF. The chain is built from TRBV19 and TRBJ1-1; 7 bases line up with TRBD1. V was clipped by 6 bases and J by 1 base; unmatched bases: 8. Germline V gene lookup returns CDR1 LNHDA and CDR2 SQIVND (reference sequence). This CDR3 has 15 amino acids.